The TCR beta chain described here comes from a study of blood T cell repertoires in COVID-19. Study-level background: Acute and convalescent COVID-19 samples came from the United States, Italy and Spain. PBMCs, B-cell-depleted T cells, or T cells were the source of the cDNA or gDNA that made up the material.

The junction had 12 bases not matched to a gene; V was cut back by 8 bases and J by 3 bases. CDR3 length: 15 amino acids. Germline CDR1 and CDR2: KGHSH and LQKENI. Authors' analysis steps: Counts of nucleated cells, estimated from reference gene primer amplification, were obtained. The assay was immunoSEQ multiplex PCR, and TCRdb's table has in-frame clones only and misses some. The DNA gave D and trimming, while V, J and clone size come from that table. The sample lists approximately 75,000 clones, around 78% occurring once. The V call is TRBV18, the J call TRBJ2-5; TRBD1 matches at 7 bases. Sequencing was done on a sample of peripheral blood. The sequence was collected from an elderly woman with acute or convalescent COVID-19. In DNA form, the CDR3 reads TGTGCCAGCCAGGGGGACGCCACTTCAGAAGAGACCCAGTACTTC. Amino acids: CASQGDATSEETQYF.